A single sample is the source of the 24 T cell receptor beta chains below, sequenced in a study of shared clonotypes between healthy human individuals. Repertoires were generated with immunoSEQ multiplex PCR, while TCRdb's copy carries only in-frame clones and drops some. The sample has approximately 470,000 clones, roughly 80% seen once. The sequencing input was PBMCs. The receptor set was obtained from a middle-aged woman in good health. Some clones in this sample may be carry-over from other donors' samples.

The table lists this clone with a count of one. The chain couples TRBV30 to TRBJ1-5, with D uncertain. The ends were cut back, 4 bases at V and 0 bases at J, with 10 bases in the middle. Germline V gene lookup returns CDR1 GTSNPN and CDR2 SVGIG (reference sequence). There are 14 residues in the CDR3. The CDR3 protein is CAWNRGSSNQPQHF. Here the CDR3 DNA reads TGTGCCTGGAATAGAGGCAGTAGCAATCAGCCCCAGCATTTT. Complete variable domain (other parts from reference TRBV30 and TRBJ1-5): SQTIHQWPATLVQPVGSPLSLECTVEGTSNPNLYWYRQAAGRGLQLLFYSVGIGQISSEVPQNLSASRPQDRQFILSSKKLLLSDSGFYLCAWNRGSSNQPQHFGDGTRLSIL.

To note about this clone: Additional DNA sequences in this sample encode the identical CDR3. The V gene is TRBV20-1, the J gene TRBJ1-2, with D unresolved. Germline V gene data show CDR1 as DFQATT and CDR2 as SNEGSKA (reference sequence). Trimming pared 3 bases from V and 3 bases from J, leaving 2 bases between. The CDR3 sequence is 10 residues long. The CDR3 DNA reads TGCAGTGCTAGGGACTATGGCTACACCTTC. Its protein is CSARDYGYTF.

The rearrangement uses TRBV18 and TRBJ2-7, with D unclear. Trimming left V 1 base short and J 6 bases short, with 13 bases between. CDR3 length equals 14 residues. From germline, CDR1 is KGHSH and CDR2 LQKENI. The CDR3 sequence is CASSPQQSPGEQYF. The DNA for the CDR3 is TGTGCCAGCTCACCACAGCAGAGTCCAGGCGAGCAGTACTTC.

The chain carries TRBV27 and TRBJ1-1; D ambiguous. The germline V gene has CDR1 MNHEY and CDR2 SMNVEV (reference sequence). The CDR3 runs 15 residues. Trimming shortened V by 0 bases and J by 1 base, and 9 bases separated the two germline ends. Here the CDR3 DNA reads TGTGCCAGCAGTTTATCTAGTTTTTCGAACACTGAAGCTTTCTTT. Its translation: CASSLSSFSNTEAFF.

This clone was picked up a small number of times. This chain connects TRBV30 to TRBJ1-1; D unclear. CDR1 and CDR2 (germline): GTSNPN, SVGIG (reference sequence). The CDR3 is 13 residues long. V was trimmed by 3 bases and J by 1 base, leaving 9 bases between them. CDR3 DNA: TGTGCCTGGAGGAAAGAGGGGAACACTGAAGCTTTCTTT. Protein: CAWRKEGNTEAFF.

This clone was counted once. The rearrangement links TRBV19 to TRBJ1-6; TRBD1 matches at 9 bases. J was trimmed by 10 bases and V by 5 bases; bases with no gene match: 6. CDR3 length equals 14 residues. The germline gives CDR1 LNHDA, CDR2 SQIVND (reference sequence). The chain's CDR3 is CASSPRTGESPLHF. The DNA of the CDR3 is TGTGCCAGTAGTCCCAGGACAGGGGAATCACCCCTCCACTTT.

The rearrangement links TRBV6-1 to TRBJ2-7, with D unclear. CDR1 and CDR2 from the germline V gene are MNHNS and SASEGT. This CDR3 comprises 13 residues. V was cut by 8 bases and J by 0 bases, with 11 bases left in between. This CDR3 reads CASSGVGSYEQYF. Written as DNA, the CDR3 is TGTGCCAGCTCGGGCGTCGGCTCCTACGAGCAGTACTTC.

CDR3 sequence: CASSPDRAGDNEQFF. The CDR3 DNA is TGTGCCAGCTCACCGGACAGGGCGGGGGACAATGAGCAGTTCTTC. The chain joins TRBV18 to TRBJ2-1, with D possibly TRBD1 on 8 matching bases. The CDR3 has 15 amino acids. In germline, CDR1 is KGHSH, CDR2 LQKENI. Trimming pared 3 bases from V and 5 bases from J, leaving 14 bases between.

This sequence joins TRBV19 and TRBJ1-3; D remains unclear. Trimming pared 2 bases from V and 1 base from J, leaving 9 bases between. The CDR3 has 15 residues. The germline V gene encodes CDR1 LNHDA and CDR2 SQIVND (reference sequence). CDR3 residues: CASSIKAESGNTIYF. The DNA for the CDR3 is TGTGCCAGTAGTATAAAGGCGGAATCTGGAAACACCATATATTTT.

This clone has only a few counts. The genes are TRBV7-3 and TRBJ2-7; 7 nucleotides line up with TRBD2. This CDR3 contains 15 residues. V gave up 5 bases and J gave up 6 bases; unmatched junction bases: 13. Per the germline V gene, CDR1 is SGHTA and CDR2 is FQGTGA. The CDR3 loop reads CASSPGGLAGSEQYF. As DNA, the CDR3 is TGTGCCAGCAGCCCGGGGGGATTGGCCGGAAGCGAGCAGTACTTC.

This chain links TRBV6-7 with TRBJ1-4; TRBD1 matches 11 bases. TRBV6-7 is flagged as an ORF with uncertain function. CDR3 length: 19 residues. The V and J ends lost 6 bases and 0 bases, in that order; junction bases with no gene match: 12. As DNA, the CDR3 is TGTGCCAGCAGGTCGGACAGGGGGCCCTCAAAAGCAACTAATGAAAAACTGTTTTTT. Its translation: CASRSDRGPSKATNEKLFF.

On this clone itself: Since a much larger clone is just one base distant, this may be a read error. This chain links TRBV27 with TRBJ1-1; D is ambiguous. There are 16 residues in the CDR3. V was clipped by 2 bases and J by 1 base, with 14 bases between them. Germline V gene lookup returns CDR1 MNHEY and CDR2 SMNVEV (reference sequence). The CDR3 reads CASSLLLGLPNTEAFF. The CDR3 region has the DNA TGTGCCAGCAGTTTACTCCTAGGACTGCCGAACACTGAAGCTTTCTTT.

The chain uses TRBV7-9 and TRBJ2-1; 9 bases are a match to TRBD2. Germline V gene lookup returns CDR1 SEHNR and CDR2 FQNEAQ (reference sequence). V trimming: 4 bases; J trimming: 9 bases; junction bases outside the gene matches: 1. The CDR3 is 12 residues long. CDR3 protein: CASSWGLAEQFF. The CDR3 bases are TGTGCCAGCAGCTGGGGACTAGCTGAGCAGTTCTTC.

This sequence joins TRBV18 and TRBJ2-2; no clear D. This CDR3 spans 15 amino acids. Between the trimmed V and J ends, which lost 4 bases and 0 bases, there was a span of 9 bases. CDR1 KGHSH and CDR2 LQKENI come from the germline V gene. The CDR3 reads CASSQIQPNTGELFF. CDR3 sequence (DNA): TGTGCCAGCTCACAAATACAGCCGAACACCGGGGAGCTGTTTTTT. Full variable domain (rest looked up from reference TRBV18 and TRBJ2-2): NAGVMQNPRHLVRRRGQEARLRCSPMKGHSHVYWYRQLPEEGLKFMVYLQKENIIDESGMPKERFSAEFPKEGPSILRIQQVVRGDSAAYFCASSQIQPNTGELFFGEGSRLTVL.

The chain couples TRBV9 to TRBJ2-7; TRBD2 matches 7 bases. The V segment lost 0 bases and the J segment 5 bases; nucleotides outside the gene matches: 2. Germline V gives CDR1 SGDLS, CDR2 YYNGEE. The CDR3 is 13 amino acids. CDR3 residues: CASSVAGGNEQYF. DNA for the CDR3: TGTGCCAGCAGCGTAGCCGGGGGGAACGAGCAGTACTTC.

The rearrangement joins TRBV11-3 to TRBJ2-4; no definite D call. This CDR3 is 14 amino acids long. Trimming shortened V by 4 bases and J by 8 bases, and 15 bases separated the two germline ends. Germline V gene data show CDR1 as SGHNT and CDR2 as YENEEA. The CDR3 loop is CASSSPSSGDIQYF. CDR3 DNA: TGTGCCAGCAGCTCCCCAAGTAGTGGTGACATTCAGTACTTC.

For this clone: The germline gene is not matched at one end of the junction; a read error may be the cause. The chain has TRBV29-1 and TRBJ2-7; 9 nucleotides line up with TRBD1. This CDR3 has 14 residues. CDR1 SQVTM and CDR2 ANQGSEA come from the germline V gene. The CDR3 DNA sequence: TGCAGCGTTAAAGACAGGGGGGACTCCTACGAGCAGTACTTC. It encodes CSVKDRGDSYEQYF.

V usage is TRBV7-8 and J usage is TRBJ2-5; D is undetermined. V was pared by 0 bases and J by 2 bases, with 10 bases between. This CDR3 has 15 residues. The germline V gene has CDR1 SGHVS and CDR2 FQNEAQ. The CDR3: CASSLAGSAQETQYF. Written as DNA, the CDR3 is TGTGCCAGCAGCTTAGCCGGAAGCGCACAAGAGACCCAGTACTTC. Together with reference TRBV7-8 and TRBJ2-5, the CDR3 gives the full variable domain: GAGVSQSPRYKVAKRGQDVALRCDPISGHVSLFWYQQALGQGPEFLTYFQNEAQLDKSGLPSDRFFAERPEGSVSTLKIQRTQQEDSAVYLCASSLAGSAQETQYFGPGTRLLVL.

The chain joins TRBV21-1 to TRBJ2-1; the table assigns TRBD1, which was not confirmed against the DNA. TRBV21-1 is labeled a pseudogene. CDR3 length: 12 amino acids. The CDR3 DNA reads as TGTGCCACCGGGACAGGGAACAATGAGCAGTTCTTC. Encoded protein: CATGTGNNEQFF.

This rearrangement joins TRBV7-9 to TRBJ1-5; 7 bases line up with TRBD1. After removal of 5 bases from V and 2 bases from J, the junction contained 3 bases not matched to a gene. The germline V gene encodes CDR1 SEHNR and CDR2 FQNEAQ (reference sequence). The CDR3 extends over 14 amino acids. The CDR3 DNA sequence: TGTGCCAGCAGCCATACAGGGGGCAATCAGCCCCAGCATTTT. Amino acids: CASSHTGGNQPQHF.

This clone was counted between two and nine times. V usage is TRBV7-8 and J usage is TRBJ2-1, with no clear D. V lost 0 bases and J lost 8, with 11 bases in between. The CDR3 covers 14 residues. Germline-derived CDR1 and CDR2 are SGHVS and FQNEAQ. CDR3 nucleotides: TGTGCCAGCAGCTTAGCGGAGTTCCGTGATGAGCAGTTCTTC. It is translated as CASSLAEFRDEQFF. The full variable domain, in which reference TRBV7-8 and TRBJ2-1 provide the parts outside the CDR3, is GAGVSQSPRYKVAKRGQDVALRCDPISGHVSLFWYQQALGQGPEFLTYFQNEAQLDKSGLPSDRFFAERPEGSVSTLKIQRTQQEDSAVYLCASSLAEFRDEQFFGPGTRLTVL.

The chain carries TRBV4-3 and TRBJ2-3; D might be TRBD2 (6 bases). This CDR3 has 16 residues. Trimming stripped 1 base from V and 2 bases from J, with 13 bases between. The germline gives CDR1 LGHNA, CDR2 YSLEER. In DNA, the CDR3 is TGCGCCAGCAGCCAAGGTAGCGGAGCAGACACAGATACGCAGTATTTT. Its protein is CASSQGSGADTDTQYF.

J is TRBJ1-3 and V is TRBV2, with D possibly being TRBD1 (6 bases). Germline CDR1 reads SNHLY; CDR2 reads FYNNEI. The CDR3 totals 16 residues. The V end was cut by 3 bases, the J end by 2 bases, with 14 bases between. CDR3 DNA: TGTGCCAGCAGTGAGATCAGGGGCGCGACTGGAAACACCATATATTTT. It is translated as CASSEIRGATGNTIYF. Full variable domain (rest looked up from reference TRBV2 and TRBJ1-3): EPEVTQTPSHQVTQMGQEVILRCVPISNHLYFYWYRQILGQKVEFLVSFYNNEISEKSEIFDDQFSVERPDGSNFTLKIRSTKLEDSAMYFCASSEIRGATGNTIYFGEGSWLTVV.

The CDR3, as DNA: TGCAGCGTTGAAACTAGCGGGAGCAGGGAGACCCAGTACTTC. The encoded protein is CSVETSGSRETQYF. The chain recombines TRBV29-1 with TRBJ2-5; 11 nucleotides agree with TRBD2. This CDR3 has 14 residues. Germline CDR1 SQVTM, CDR2 ANQGSEA. Trimming took 2 bases from V and 5 from J; bases not matched to a gene: 4.